The 13 T cell receptor beta chains in this list originate from one sample, sequenced in a study of shared clonotypes between healthy human individuals. The table came from immunoSEQ multiplex PCR; TCRdb's copy has only in-frame clones and leaves some out. The table records 550,000 to 700,000 clones, about 80% of them present only once. Sequencing was done on a sample of memory CD4+ T cells sorted from blood. As to subset: CD45RA-negative fraction. These TCRs come from a woman aged 25 to 45 in good health.

The V call is TRBV7-3, the J call TRBJ2-5; D call uncertain. The germline V and J ends were trimmed by 4 bases and 0 bases, with 6 bases remaining between them. This CDR3 comprises 13 residues. From germline, CDR1 is SGHTA and CDR2 FQGTGA. The CDR3 region is CASSSRYQETQYF. CDR3 nucleotide sequence: TGTGCCAGCAGCTCTAGATACCAAGAGACCCAGTACTTC.

The V call is TRBV6-6, the J call TRBJ2-7; D not certain. This CDR3 spans 15 amino acids. V lost 1 base and J lost 0, with 10 bases in between. CDR1 and CDR2 from the germline V gene are MNHNY and SVGAGI (reference sequence). This CDR3 is CASSYLAVSSYEQYF. The CDR3 DNA follows: TGTGCCAGCAGTTACTTGGCGGTGAGCTCCTACGAGCAGTACTTC.

This clone was picked up a small number of times. J is TRBJ1-1 and V is TRBV15; no firm D call. This CDR3 is built from 15 residues. Looked up from germline, CDR1 is LNHNV and CDR2 is YYDKDF (reference sequence). V was cut by 1 base and J by 1 base, with 10 bases left in between. CDR3 DNA sequence: TGTGCCACCAGCAGAGGGGTTTACGGGAACACTGAAGCTTTCTTT. It is translated as CATSRGVYGNTEAFF.

This chain connects TRBV10-3 to TRBJ1-1; a possible D gene is TRBD1 (5 bases). CDR1 ENHRY and CDR2 SYGVKD come from the germline V gene. Trimming removed 2 bases from V and 1 base from J, with 8 bases in between. This CDR3 has 14 residues. The DNA of the CDR3 is TGTGCCATCAGTGAGGGACACCGGAACACTGAAGCTTTCTTT. Its protein product is CAISEGHRNTEAFF.

The chain recombines TRBV2 with TRBJ2-4, with 10 bases aligning to TRBD1. The CDR3 runs 13 residues. Per the germline V gene, CDR1 is SNHLY and CDR2 is FYNNEI. Losses at the gene ends were 8 bases for V and 8 bases for J; bases not matched to a gene: 6. The CDR3 reads CASGGQGLYIQYF. In DNA, the CDR3 is TGTGCCAGCGGGGGACAGGGGTTATACATTCAGTACTTC.

This clone was counted once. Other nucleotide sequences in the sample specify the same CDR3. The chain combines TRBV6-6 with TRBJ2-7; 8 positions agree with TRBD2. CDR1 is MNHNY and CDR2 is SVGAGI in the germline V gene (reference sequence). The CDR3 contains 14 residues. V shed 7 bases, J shed 0 bases, and the junction held 5 bases outside the gene matches. CDR3 nucleotide sequence: TGTGCCAGCACAGCCGGGACTAGCTCCTACGAGCAGTACTTC. Amino acid sequence: CASTAGTSSYEQYF.

This clone was detected only a few times. The chain links TRBV5-1 to TRBJ2-5; D remains ambiguous. CDR1 SGHRS and CDR2 YFSETQ come from the germline V gene. The CDR3 extends over 14 amino acids. The germline V and J ends were trimmed by 4 bases and 4 bases, with 14 bases remaining between them. The CDR3 DNA is TGCGCCAGCAGCCCAGACATGATTCTAGAGACCCAGTACTTC. Translating it yields CASSPDMILETQYF.

This CDR3 reads CASSQELDPDTQYF. Written as DNA, the CDR3 is TGCGCCAGCAGCCAAGAACTAGACCCAGATACGCAGTATTTT. This chain connects TRBV4-1 to TRBJ2-3; D is perhaps TRBD2 (5 bases). Germline lookup yields CDR1 MGHRA and CDR2 YSYEKL. This CDR3 is 14 amino acids long. The ends were cut back, 0 bases at V and 4 bases at J, with 8 bases in the middle.

This sequence joins TRBV28 and TRBJ1-4; the D gene is possibly TRBD1 (6 bases). CDR3 length equals 15 residues. The germline gives CDR1 MDHEN, CDR2 SYDVKM. V was clipped by 5 bases and J by 7 bases, with 17 bases between them. The DNA of the CDR3 is TGTGCCAGCAGTCCCCAGACAGGCTGGGGTGAAAAACTGTTTTTT. Translating gives CASSPQTGWGEKLFF.

The CDR3 bases are TGTGCCAGCAGCTTAAGTACTAGTAGCGATGAGCAGTTCTTC. It codes for CASSLSTSSDEQFF. The chain couples TRBV7-7 to TRBJ2-1; the D gene is possibly TRBD2 (5 bases). The germline V gene has CDR1 SSHAT and CDR2 FNYEAQ (reference sequence). Trimming shortened V by 2 bases and J by 8 bases, and 13 bases separated the two germline ends. The CDR3 has 14 amino acids. Full variable domain (missing parts from reference TRBV7-7 and TRBJ2-1): GAGVSQSPRYKVTKRGQDVTLRCDPISSHATLYWYQQALGQGPEFLTYFNYEAQPDKSGLPSDRFSAERPEGSISTLTIQRTEQRDSAMYRCASSLSTSSDEQFFGPGTRLTVL.

The chain links TRBV5-6 to TRBJ2-1, with D tentatively TRBD1 (5 bases). Trimming took off 1 base at V and 7 bases at J, with 15 bases between the two ends. The CDR3 extends over 15 amino acids. CDR1 and CDR2 from the germline V gene are SGHDT and YYEEEE. The CDR3 loop is CASSLWAAGKNEQFF. Written as DNA, the CDR3 is TGTGCCAGCAGCTTGTGGGCGGCAGGGAAAAATGAGCAGTTCTTC.

The CDR3 region has the DNA TGTGCCAGCAGTGACCAGAGGAAAACCTACGAGCAGTACTTC. This sequence encodes CASSDQRKTYEQYF. The chain combines TRBV25-1 with TRBJ2-7; D gene ambiguous. Trimming took off 3 bases at V and 2 bases at J, with 11 bases between the two ends. Germline-derived CDR1 and CDR2 are MGHDK and SYGVNS. There are 14 residues in the CDR3.

The rearrangement uses TRBV11-2 and TRBJ2-2, with 12 bases identical to TRBD2. V shed 0 bases and J 4 bases; nucleotides not matched to a gene: 9. In germline, CDR1 is SGHAT, CDR2 FQNNGV. The CDR3 totals 19 residues. The CDR3 nucleotides are TGTGCCAGCAGCTTAGATCGTAGGACTAGCGGGAAGGGCACCGGGGAGCTGTTTTTT. This encodes CASSLDRRTSGKGTGELFF.